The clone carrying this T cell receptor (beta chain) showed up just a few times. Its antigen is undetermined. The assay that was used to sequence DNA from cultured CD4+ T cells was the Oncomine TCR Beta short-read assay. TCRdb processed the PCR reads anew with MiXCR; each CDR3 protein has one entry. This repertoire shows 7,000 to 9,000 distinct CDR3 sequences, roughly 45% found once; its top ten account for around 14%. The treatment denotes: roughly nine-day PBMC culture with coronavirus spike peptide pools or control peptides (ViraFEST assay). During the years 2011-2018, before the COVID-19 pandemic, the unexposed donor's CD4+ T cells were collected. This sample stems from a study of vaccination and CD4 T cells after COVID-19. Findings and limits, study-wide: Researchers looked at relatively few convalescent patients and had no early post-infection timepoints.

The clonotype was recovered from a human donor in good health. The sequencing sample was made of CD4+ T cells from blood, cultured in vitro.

In DNA, the CDR3 is TGTGCCAGCAGCCCCAGGAGCGACAGGGGTTATGGCTACACCTTC. Translating it yields CASSPRSDRGYGYTF. The chain combines TRBV7-9 with TRBJ1-2; 8 positions match TRBD1. Germline assignment: CDR1 SEHNR and CDR2 FQNEAQ (reference sequence). CDR3 length: 15 residues. With 5 bases clipped from V and 5 bases from J, the junction kept 10 bases outside the gene matches. Full variable domain (remainder filled in from reference TRBV7-9 and TRBJ1-2): DTGVSQNPRHKITKRGQNVTFRCDPISEHNRLYWYRQTLGQGPEFLTYFQNEAQLEKSRLLSDRFSAERPKGSFSTLEIQRTEQGDSAMYLCASSPRSDRGYGYTFGSGTRLTVV.